This is a list of T cell receptor beta chains from one sample in a study of cytomegalovirus exposure and HLA in healthy donors. The assay was immunoSEQ multiplex PCR, and TCRdb's table has in-frame clones only and misses some. The table has 150,000 to 200,000 clones, around 79% seen once. Source material: PBMCs. Source of these receptors: a woman aged 45-60 years in good health and CMV-seronegative. CDR3s include the opening cysteine and the closing phenylalanine or tryptophan. The D gene is left open where the match is weak. Size tells how often a clone was seen (once, few, many) or the class of an expanded clone, and some rows leave it out.

NA,TRBD2,16,TRBV4-2,TRBJ2-1,TGTGCCAGCAGCCAAGCTAGCGGGAGTTCCTACAATGAGCAGTTCTTC,CASSQASGSSYNEQFF
NA,TRBD1,14,TRBV15,TRBJ1-2,TGTGCCACCAGCACATGGGACAGGGGGAATGGCTACACCTTC,CATSTWDRGNGYTF
NA,TRBD1,14,TRBV19,TRBJ1-1,TGTGCCAGTAGAAACAGGGGGATGAACACTGAAGCTTTCTTT,CASRNRGMNTEAFF
NA,TRBD1,15,TRBV7-8,TRBJ1-6,TGTGCCAGCAGCCCCCTGACAGGGTGGAATTCACCCCTCCACTTT,CASSPLTGWNSPLHF
NA,TRBD1,14,TRBV5-1,TRBJ2-7,TGCGCCAGCAGCCTCAGACAGGGAGTCTACGAGCAGTACTTC,CASSLRQGVYEQYF
once,TRBD2,16,TRBV9,TRBJ2-7,TGTGCCAGCAGCGTAGGCGGCACGAGCGGGAGATTGGAGCAGTACTTC,CASSVGGTSGRLEQYF
NA,NA,15,TRBV29-1,TRBJ2-6,TGCAGCGTGCAAGGGTGGGGGGCTGGGGCCAACGTCCTGACTTTC,CSVQGWGAGANVLTF
NA,NA,13,TRBV5-4,TRBJ2-1,TGTGCCAGCAGCCTCCCTCTCGGGGATGAGCAGTTCTTC,CASSLPLGDEQFF
NA,TRBD2,13,TRBV6-1,TRBJ2-1,TGTGCCAGCAGCCGGACTAGCGGGGTCGAGCAGTTCTTC,CASSRTSGVEQFF
NA,NA,16,TRBV28,TRBJ2-4,TGTGCCAGCAGTTTGGCGGGACGGGACCCCAAAAACATTCAGTACTTC,CASSLAGRDPKNIQYF
NA,NA,14,TRBV4-1,TRBJ1-2,TGCGCCAGCAGCCACCTACAGGGACCCGATGGCTACACCTTC,CASSHLQGPDGYTF
NA,TRBD2,14,TRBV6-1,TRBJ2-3,TGTGCCAGCAGCCTGACTAGCGGGGACTCTAGGTGTTATTTT,CASSLTSGDSRCYF
NA,NA,12,TRBV6-6,TRBJ1-4,TGTGCCAGCAGGGGCCTTAATGAAAAACTGTTTTTT,CASRGLNEKLFF
NA,NA,14,TRBV28,TRBJ1-1,TGTGCCAGCAGGGGGGCCGGGTGGAACACTGAAGCTTTCTTT,CASRGAGWNTEAFF
NA,TRBD1,15,TRBV27,TRBJ2-2,TGTGCCAGCAGTTTTTGGGACAGGGATCCCGGGGAGCTGTTTTTT,CASSFWDRDPGELFF
NA,TRBD2,18,TRBV9,TRBJ2-3,TGTGCCAGCAGCGTAGCTCCAGCGGGGACTTGGGGTTCAGATACGCAGTATTTT,CASSVAPAGTWGSDTQYF
NA,TRBD1,14,TRBV6-5,TRBJ2-7,TGTGCCAGCAGACAGGGGGCGAACTCCTACGAGCAGTACTTC,CASRQGANSYEQYF
NA,NA,14,TRBV5-1,TRBJ2-1,TGCGCCAGCAGCTACGGACAATCTTACAATGAGCAGTTCTTC,CASSYGQSYNEQFF
NA,TRBD2,12,TRBV6-1,TRBJ2-1,TGTGCCAGCAGCCGACTAGCTCTTGAGCAGTTCTTC,CASSRLALEQFF
NA,TRBD2,15,TRBV9,TRBJ2-1,TGTGCCAGCAGCCCGGGACTAGCGGGTTCCAATGAGCAGTTCTTC,CASSPGLAGSNEQFF
NA,NA,16,TRBV21-1,TRBJ2-3,TGTGCCAGCAGCAACCCTCTAGCGCATGTATCAGATACGCAGTATTTT,CASSNPLAHVSDTQYF
NA,TRBD2,16,TRBV7-2,TRBJ2-5,TGTGCCAGCAGCCCCGTGCTAGCTAGCGGGGGGGGCCCCCAGTACTTC,CASSPVLASGGGPQYF
NA,TRBD2,14,TRBV28,TRBJ2-2,TGTGCCAGCAGGAGAGCGGGGGTCGCCGGGGAGCTGTTTTTT,CASRRAGVAGELFF
once,NA,14,TRBV2,TRBJ2-3,TGTGCCAGCAGTGAAACGGGAACCCGGGATACGCAGTATTTT,CASSETGTRDTQYF
NA,NA,15,TRBV4-3,TRBJ2-7,TGCGCCAGCAGCCATACAGGGAGCGGTGCCCGCGAGCAGTACTTC,CASSHTGSGAREQYF
NA,TRBD2,17,TRBV2,TRBJ2-2,TGTGCCAGCAGCCTTTATTTCACGGGGGGGCCAGCCGGGGAGCTGTTTTTT,CASSLYFTGGPAGELFF
NA,NA,16,TRBV4-1,TRBJ1-2,TGCGCCAGCAGTCCCTGGGGCCCACTCTCGGGCTATGGCTACACCTTC,CASSPWGPLSGYGYTF
NA,NA,14,TRBV7-3,TRBJ1-2,TGTGCCAGCAGCTTAACCCCGTCCCTAACGGGCTACACCTTC,CASSLTPSLTGYTF
NA,TRBD2,16,TRBV7-4,TRBJ2-1,TGTGGCAACGGGGGACTAGCGGGGGGGCCTCGGAATGAGCAGTTCTTC,CGNGGLAGGPRNEQFF
NA,TRBD1,15,TRBV6-4,TRBJ2-7,TGTGCCAGCAACACAGGGGGAAAAGGTATGGACGAGCAGTACTTC,CASNTGGKGMDEQYF
NA,NA,14,TRBV19,TRBJ1-1,TGTGCCAGTAGAGGGGGAGTGAGTAACACTGAAGCTTTCTTT,CASRGGVSNTEAFF
once,NA,13,TRBV19,TRBJ1-1,TGTGCCACTACGACAGCTTTGAACACTGAAGCTTTCTTT,CATTTALNTEAFF
NA,TRBD1,15,TRBV5-6,TRBJ2-7,TGTGCCAGCAGCTTACCCGGACAGGTTCGCTACGAGCAGTACTTC,CASSLPGQVRYEQYF